Included here is one TCR beta chain sequence, with context. Clinical history reported by participants formed the basis on which cohorts were assigned. Donors in Cohort 3 counted as recovered after two negative PCRs, clearance, or symptom resolution. This sample is drawn from a study of blood T cell repertoires in COVID-19. Profiled with immunoSEQ multiplex PCR; TCRdb holds only in-frame clones, not every one. Among about 380,000 clones listed, roughly 87% were seen once. The sequenced material came from PBMCs or T cells enriched from blood (not recorded which). The sequence came from a woman aged 25-40 years who had recovered from COVID-19.

CDR3 protein: CSASRQGRETQYF. The CDR3 DNA is TGCAGTGCTAGTAGGCAGGGGAGAGAGACCCAGTACTTC. The chain employs TRBV20-1 and TRBJ2-5; tentative D call: TRBD1 (6 bases). The CDR3 is made up of 13 amino acids. CDR1 and CDR2 (germline): DFQATT, SNEGSKA (reference sequence). Trimming took 3 bases from V and 4 from J, leaving 12 bases between them.